A single sample is the source of the 28 T cell receptor beta chains below, sequenced in a study of blood T cell repertoires in COVID-19. TCRdb's table, derived via immunoSEQ multiplex PCR, lists solely in-frame clones and lacks some. Of roughly 84,000 clones in the sample, approximately 75% were seen once. The specimen was peripheral blood. Source of these receptors: a woman in her fifties or sixties with acute or convalescent COVID-19.

V and J are TRBV4-1 and TRBJ2-4, with D maybe TRBD1 (7 bases). The CDR3 consists of 14 residues. Germline V CDR1 and CDR2: MGHRA, YSYEKL. V lost 1 base and J 8 bases, leaving 12 bases between the germline ends. This CDR3 is CASSQAGRGDIQYF. CDR3 DNA sequence: TGCGCCAGCAGCCAAGCTGGCAGGGGGGACATTCAGTACTTC.

V is TRBV7-8 and J is TRBJ1-1; D not certain. Deletions cut 3 bases from V and 4 bases from J, with 9 bases between. There are 13 residues in the CDR3. Germline V gene data show CDR1 as SGHVS and CDR2 as FQNEAQ. CDR3 in DNA: TGTGCCAGCAGCTTGCTGGCGGGCACTGAAGCTTTCTTT. Its translation is CASSLLAGTEAFF.

V gene TRBV7-8 combines with J gene TRBJ2-7; TRBD2 might be the D (6 bases). Per germline, CDR1 SGHVS and CDR2 FQNEAQ. Trimming cost V 0 bases and J 3 bases, with 15 bases left between them. The CDR3 spans 16 residues. The CDR3 protein is CASSLAVSGGSYEQYF. The DNA of the CDR3 is TGTGCCAGCAGCTTAGCGGTATCCGGGGGAAGCTACGAGCAGTACTTC.

For the CDR3, the DNA is TGTGCCAGCAGCCCATGGACAGGGGAGGGAAACACCATATATTTT. Encoded protein: CASSPWTGEGNTIYF. The chain combines TRBV11-2 with TRBJ1-3; 9 nucleotides line up with TRBD1. This CDR3 is 15 amino acids long. Germline CDR1 SGHAT, CDR2 FQNNGV. The ends lost 5 bases at V and 4 bases at J; junction bases unmatched: 6.

The chain combines TRBV3-1 (or the pseudogene TRBV3-2) with TRBJ1-1; TRBD1 agrees at 7 bases. Germline V gene lookup returns CDR1 LGHDT and CDR2 YNNKEL (reference sequence). The V and J ends lost 10 bases and 5 bases, in that order; junction bases with no gene match: 13. CDR3 length: 14 residues. The chain's CDR3 is CATALGGASTEAFF. As DNA, the CDR3 is TGTGCCACGGCACTAGGGGGCGCGTCGACTGAAGCTTTCTTT.

V and J are TRBV10-2 and TRBJ1-2; perhaps TRBD1 as D (5 bases). This CDR3 is built from 15 residues. Germline V lookup: CDR1 WSHSY, CDR2 SAAADI. Trimming pared 0 bases from V and 5 bases from J, leaving 13 bases between. This CDR3 reads CASSESGSRQYGYTF. CDR3 nucleotide sequence: TGCGCCAGCAGTGAGTCCGGCAGCCGACAGTATGGCTACACCTTC.

V and J are TRBV6-5 and TRBJ2-7; possible D gene TRBD2, 8 bases. Trimming removed 5 bases at V and 0 bases at J, with 14 bases between. Per germline, CDR1 MNHEY and CDR2 SVGAGI. The CDR3 loop spans 15 amino acids. This chain's CDR3 is CASSRGLAGSYEQYF. The CDR3 DNA reads TGTGCCAGCAGTAGGGGGCTAGCGGGCTCCTACGAGCAGTACTTC.

The V and J genes are TRBV2 and TRBJ2-5; D perhaps matches TRBD2 (5 bases). Germline CDR1 is SNHLY and CDR2 is FYNNEI. With 7 bases removed from V and 1 base from J, the gap between germline ends came to 10 bases. This CDR3 has 13 residues. The DNA of the CDR3 is TGTGCCAGCACTGGCGGGCTCCAAGAGACCCAGTACTTC. Amino acid sequence: CASTGGLQETQYF.

The gene calls are TRBV3-1 (or the pseudogene TRBV3-2) and TRBJ1-2, with D uncertain. Deletions cut 1 base from V and 7 bases from J, with 13 bases between. Germline CDR1 and CDR2: LGHDT and YNNKEL (reference sequence). This CDR3 is 14 amino acids long. The CDR3 DNA follows: TGTGCCAGCAGCCAAGTAGCCGGTGCAAGTGGCTACACCTTC. It codes for CASSQVAGASGYTF.

The chain uses TRBV6-2 or TRBV6-3 and TRBJ1-1; D perhaps matches TRBD1 (6 bases). The V end was cut by 1 base, the J end by 1 base, with 7 bases between. CDR1 is MNHEY, CDR2 SVGEGT, per germline. The CDR3 contains 14 residues. CDR3 nucleotide sequence: TGTGCCAGCAGTTACTTGACAGGGAACACTGAAGCTTTCTTT. This gives the protein CASSYLTGNTEAFF.

The chain recombines TRBV28 with TRBJ1-2; TRBD1 is a possible D gene (5 bases). Germline V gives CDR1 MDHEN, CDR2 SYDVKM. V shed 6 bases and J shed 7 bases, with 15 bases lying between them. The length of the CDR3 is 13 residues. CDR3 sequence (DNA): TGTGCCAGCAGGACCCCGGGGGGTCGTGGCTACACCTTC. Translation gives CASRTPGGRGYTF.

The chain recombines TRBV21-1 with TRBJ2-3; no DNA check was done on the table's D call, TRBD1. TRBV21-1 corresponds to a pseudogene. The CDR3 is 16 amino acids. The CDR3 DNA reads TGTGCCAGCAGCAAAGTAATGGACAGGGCCACAGATACGCAGTATTTT. This translates into CASSKVMDRATDTQYF.

The chain is built from TRBV29-1 and TRBJ1-4; 7 nucleotides align to TRBD1. CDR1 is SQVTM, CDR2 ANQGSEA, per germline. Trimming cost V 4 bases and J 3 bases; bases outside gene matches: 2. The CDR3 contains 13 residues. CDR3 protein: CSVGGGANEKLFF. CDR3 coding DNA: TGCAGCGTTGGAGGGGGCGCTAATGAAAAACTGTTTTTT.

V usage is TRBV28 and J usage is TRBJ2-5; 15 bases fit TRBD2. CDR3 length: 18 residues. Germline V gives CDR1 MDHEN, CDR2 SYDVKM. V dropped 4 bases and J dropped 4; count of bases not matched to a gene: 10. CDR3 sequence (DNA): TGTGCCAGCAGTTGGGGACTAGCGGGGGGCCGGGGGTTAGAGACCCAGTACTTC. It is translated as CASSWGLAGGRGLETQYF.

This chain uses TRBV24-1 with TRBJ2-6, with no clear D. Germline CDR1 reads KGHDR; CDR2 reads SFDVKD. The CDR3 covers 15 residues. The germline V and J ends were trimmed by 3 bases and 0 bases, with 5 bases remaining between them. The CDR3 loop reads CATSDPSSGANVLTF. For the CDR3, the DNA is TGTGCCACCAGTGATCCTAGCTCTGGGGCCAACGTCCTGACTTTC.

CDR3 protein: CASSPDRAIATNEKLFF. The DNA of the CDR3 is TGTGCCAGTAGTCCAGACAGGGCTATTGCAACTAATGAAAAACTGTTTTTT. This sequence joins TRBV19 and TRBJ1-4; 7 positions agree with TRBD1. There are 17 residues in the CDR3. Germline V gene data show CDR1 as LNHDA and CDR2 as SQIVND (reference sequence). V shed 5 bases, J shed 0 bases, and the junction held 9 bases outside the gene matches.

This chain links TRBV3-1 (or the pseudogene TRBV3-2) with TRBJ1-2; 9 positions agree with TRBD1. This CDR3 region has 15 residues. Germline V lookup: CDR1 LGHDT, CDR2 YNNKEL (reference sequence). V lost 4 bases to trimming and J lost 5 bases; unmatched junction nucleotides: 8. The CDR3 DNA follows: TGTGCCAGCAGCCCCCAAGGGGGACAGGGATATGGCTACACCTTC. Translating it yields CASSPQGGQGYGYTF.

The chain uses TRBV7-2 and TRBJ2-1; D possibly corresponds to TRBD2 (7 bases). Looked up from germline, CDR1 is SGHTA and CDR2 is FQGNSA. The V gene lost 7 bases and the J gene lost 9 bases, with 19 bases spanning the gap. This CDR3 is 14 amino acids long. The CDR3 DNA reads TGTGCCAGCACCACGACGGGGGGCAACTCTGAGCAGTTCTTC. This translates into CASTTTGGNSEQFF.

This clone occurred a few times. The chain employs TRBV25-1 and TRBJ1-2; D call uncertain. V was clipped by 6 bases and J by 8 bases, with 28 bases between them. The CDR3 loop spans 17 amino acids. CDR1 and CDR2 from the germline V gene are MGHDK and SYGVNS. The CDR3 region is CASSDTSLLGLSGGYTF. CDR3 bases: TGTGCCAGCAGCGATACCTCGCTTCTGGGCTTATCGGGAGGCTACACCTTC.

The chain has TRBV7-6 and TRBJ1-2, with 8 bases lining up with TRBD1. CDR1 is SGHVS, CDR2 FNYEAQ, per germline. The CDR3 has 16 amino acids. Trimming removed 0 bases from V and 2 bases from J; junction bases left unmatched: 5. The CDR3 is CASSLADRGLNYGYTF. The CDR3 DNA sequence: TGTGCCAGCAGCTTAGCCGACAGGGGACTAAACTATGGCTACACCTTC.

This chain connects TRBV29-1 to TRBJ2-7; 7 bases are shared with TRBD1. CDR3 length equals 15 residues. The junction had 11 bases not matched to a gene; V was cut back by 0 bases and J by 6 bases. The germline CDR1 and CDR2 sequences are SQVTM and ANQGSEA. The DNA of the CDR3 is TGCAGCGTTGAAGAACAGGGGATCCCCTCCGGCGAGCAGTACTTC. It encodes CSVEEQGIPSGEQYF.

The chain recombines TRBV19 with TRBJ1-2, with TRBD1 matching over 8 bases. CDR1 LNHDA and CDR2 SQIVND come from the germline V gene (reference sequence). CDR3 length equals 13 residues. The J segment lost 4 bases and the V segment lost 9 bases, leaving 7 bases of the junction unmatched. As DNA, the CDR3 is TGTGCCAGCCAGACAGGGGCCCCCTATGGCTACACCTTC. Translation: CASQTGAPYGYTF.

This rearrangement joins TRBV5-1 to TRBJ2-5; TRBD2 matches 11 bases. CDR3 size: 15 residues. Trimming at V came to 0 bases and at J to 4 bases, leaving 2 bases not matched to a gene. CDR1 is SGHRS, CDR2 YFSETQ, per germline. In DNA, the CDR3 is TGCGCCAGCAGCTTGGCCCTAGCGGGGGGAGAGACCCAGTACTTC. It encodes CASSLALAGGETQYF.

The V gene is TRBV6-6, the J gene TRBJ1-4; TRBD1 matches 7 bases. With V trimmed by 4 bases and J by 3 bases, 8 bases remained unmatched. The CDR3 spans 16 residues. Germline V CDR1 and CDR2: MNHNY, SVGAGI (reference sequence). CDR3 sequence: CASSSQQGTANEKLFF. The CDR3 nucleotides are TGTGCCAGCAGTTCCCAACAGGGGACGGCTAATGAAAAACTGTTTTTT.

This chain joins TRBV9 and TRBJ1-1; unclear D gene. CDR1 SGDLS and CDR2 YYNGEE come from the germline V gene. V dropped 6 bases and J dropped 0 bases, with 15 bases sitting between them. The CDR3 runs to 15 residues. The CDR3 loop reads CASIPISSVNTEAFF. In DNA form, the CDR3 reads TGTGCCAGCATCCCAATAAGTTCAGTGAACACTGAAGCTTTCTTT.

The genes are TRBV6-6 and TRBJ1-5; D gene ambiguous. Deletions cut 2 bases from V and 2 bases from J, with 10 bases between. The CDR3 consists of 15 residues. Looked up from germline, CDR1 is MNHNY and CDR2 is SVGAGI (reference sequence). CDR3 nucleotide sequence: TGTGCCAGCAGTTACGAGGGAATGGGCAATCAGCCCCAGCATTTT. It yields the protein CASSYEGMGNQPQHF.

This clone was seen a few times. This rearrangement joins TRBV28 to TRBJ2-7; 9 nucleotides agree with TRBD1. This CDR3 region has 16 residues. Trimming at V came to 5 bases and at J to 7 bases, leaving 15 bases not matched to a gene. Per the germline V gene, CDR1 is MDHEN and CDR2 is SYDVKM. CDR3: CASSRDREISIGEQYF. The DNA of the CDR3 is TGTGCCAGCAGTCGGGACAGGGAAATCTCCATTGGGGAGCAGTACTTC.

The rearrangement uses TRBV19 and TRBJ1-1; D gene unclear. V was pared by 0 bases and J by 0 bases, with 20 bases between. Germline V gene lookup returns CDR1 LNHDA and CDR2 SQIVND (reference sequence). The CDR3 spans 19 residues. The CDR3 region is CASSIDRAVRRTVNTEAFF. In DNA, the CDR3 is TGTGCCAGTAGTATAGATAGGGCCGTTCGGAGGACCGTGAACACTGAAGCTTTCTTT.